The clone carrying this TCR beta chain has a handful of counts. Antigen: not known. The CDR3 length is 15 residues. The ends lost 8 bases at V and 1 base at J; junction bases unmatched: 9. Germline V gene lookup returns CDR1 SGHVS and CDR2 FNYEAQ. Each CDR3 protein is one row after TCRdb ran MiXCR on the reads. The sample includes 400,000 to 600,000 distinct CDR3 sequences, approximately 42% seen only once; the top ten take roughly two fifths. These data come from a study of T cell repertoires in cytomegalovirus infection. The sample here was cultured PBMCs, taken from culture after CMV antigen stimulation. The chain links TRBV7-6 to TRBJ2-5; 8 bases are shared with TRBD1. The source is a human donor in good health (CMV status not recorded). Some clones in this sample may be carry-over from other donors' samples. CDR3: CASRRAGGSQETQYF. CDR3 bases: TGTGCCAGCCGTCGGGCAGGGGGCAGCCAAGAGACCCAGTACTTC.